This entry lists 10 T cell receptor beta chains sequenced from one sample in a study of OX40 agonist ivuxolimab in advanced cancers. Receptor libraries were prepared by the immunoSEQ multiplex PCR assay. TCRdb took this table from immuneACCESS and kept in-frame rearrangements with V and J called. Such tables lack part of the clones; where checked against another copy, unresolved V genes explain under half of the gap, and the rest is unexplained. The sample data list about 64,000 clones, and approximately 81% of these were observed just once. The ten biggest clones cover 2.5% to 3.5% of the sample. The sequenced sample was CD4+ or CD8+ T cells sorted from blood, obtained in a trial of the OX40 agonist ivuxolimab. Receptors were obtained from an adult with an advanced solid tumor such as melanoma, head and neck, liver or kidney cancer.

CDR3 protein: CASSSVYRGYNSPLHF. Written as DNA, the CDR3 is TGTGCCAGCAGCTCCGTCTACAGGGGGTATAATTCACCCCTCCACTTT. This chain links TRBV5-4 with TRBJ1-6, with 8 bases matching TRBD1. After removal of 3 bases from V and 4 bases from J, the junction contained 6 bases not matched to a gene. Germline V lookup: CDR1 SGHNT, CDR2 YYREEE (reference sequence). CDR3 size: 16 residues.

The chain couples TRBV4-2 to TRBJ2-7; maybe TRBD1 (8 bases). V dropped 4 bases and J dropped 5 bases, with 18 bases sitting between them. The CDR3 is 15 residues long. CDR1 and CDR2 (germline): LGHNA, YNFKEQ. The CDR3 nucleotides read TGTGCCAGCAGCCCCTCGGACAGGGAGGGAAACGAGCAGTACTTC. Its protein is CASSPSDREGNEQYF.

This clone was observed a handful of times. The chain links TRBV5-1 to TRBJ2-5, with D possibly called TRBD1 or TRBD2 (5 bases each). This CDR3 is 14 amino acids long. CDR1 and CDR2 from the germline V gene are SGHRS and YFSETQ. V was trimmed by 2 bases and J by 4 bases, leaving 12 bases between them. CDR3 sequence: CASSLEGTTETQYF. For the CDR3, the DNA is TGCGCCAGCAGCTTAGAGGGGACCACAGAGACCCAGTACTTC. The full variable domain, completed using reference TRBV5-1 and TRBJ2-5, is KAGVTQTPRYLIKTRGQQVTLSCSPISGHRSVSWYQQTPGQGLQFLFEYFSETQRNKGNFPGRFSGRQFSNSRSEMNVSTLELGDSALYLCASSLEGTTETQYFGPGTRLLVL.

CDR3 nucleotide sequence: TGCGCCAGCAGCTTGGGGAGTAATGAAAAACTGTTTTTT. It yields the protein CASSLGSNEKLFF. The rearrangement uses TRBV5-1 and TRBJ1-4; D unresolved. The germline V gene has CDR1 SGHRS and CDR2 YFSETQ. Deletions cut 0 bases from V and 4 bases from J, with 4 bases between. The CDR3 extends over 13 amino acids.

CDR3 bases: TGTGCCAGCAGTGACGGGACTTCTGGGGCCAACGTCCTGACTTTC. Amino acid sequence: CASSDGTSGANVLTF. The V gene is TRBV6-4, the J gene TRBJ2-6, with D perhaps TRBD2 (6 bases). V lost 2 bases to trimming and J lost 1 base, with 6 bases between them. This CDR3 has 15 residues. Germline lookup yields CDR1 MRHNA and CDR2 SNTAGT.

The CDR3 bases are TGTGCCATCAGTGGGGCAGGGGGCTCTTATGGCTACACCTTC. Its protein is CAISGAGGSYGYTF. The V call is TRBV10-3, the J call TRBJ1-2; 8 bases map to TRBD1. Germline CDR1 is ENHRY and CDR2 is SYGVKD. J was trimmed by 5 bases and V by 4 bases; bases with no gene match: 6. The length of the CDR3 is 14 residues.

The chain employs TRBV7-9 and TRBJ1-1, with 10 bases identical to TRBD1. The germline CDR1 and CDR2 sequences are SEHNR and FQNEAQ (reference sequence). Trimming at V came to 5 bases and at J to 4 bases, leaving 4 bases not matched to a gene. This CDR3 has 14 residues. The chain's CDR3 is CASSLRDRGTEAFF. The CDR3 bases are TGTGCCAGCAGCCTCCGGGACAGGGGCACTGAAGCTTTCTTT.

CDR3 protein: CASSLGDIRDKMYYTF. The CDR3 nucleotides are TGTGCCAGCAGCTTGGGAGATATACGGGACAAGATGTACTACACCTTC. The rearrangement joins TRBV5-6 to TRBJ1-2, with D maybe TRBD1 (6 bases). The CDR3 is made up of 16 amino acids. The V gene lost 0 bases and the J gene lost 10 bases, with 22 bases spanning the gap. The germline gives CDR1 SGHDT, CDR2 YYEEEE. Drawing the rest from reference TRBV5-6 and TRBJ1-2, the complete variable domain is DAGVTQSPTHLIKTRGQQVTLRCSPKSGHDTVSWYQQALGQGPQFIFQYYEEEERQRGNFPDRFSGHQFPNYSSELNVNALLLGDSALYLCASSLGDIRDKMYYTFGSGTRLTVV.

The V and J genes are TRBV30 and TRBJ1-1; D might be TRBD1 (5 bases). V was clipped by 3 bases and J by 5 bases, with 16 bases between them. The CDR3 is made up of 14 amino acids. Per germline, CDR1 GTSNPN and CDR2 SVGIG (reference sequence). CDR3 loop: CAWRPGRVGTEAFF. The CDR3 nucleotides read TGTGCCTGGAGACCAGGGAGGGTAGGTACTGAAGCTTTCTTT.

This chain links TRBV30 with TRBJ1-5; the D is unclear. Between the trimmed V and J ends, which lost 1 base and 4 bases, there was a span of 8 bases. Germline assignment: CDR1 GTSNPN and CDR2 SVGIG (reference sequence). The CDR3 loop spans 13 amino acids. CDR3: CAWSASVNQPQHF. DNA for the CDR3: TGTGCCTGGAGTGCCTCAGTGAATCAGCCCCAGCATTTT.